This entry lists 8 T cell receptor beta chains sequenced from one sample in a study of OX40 agonist ivuxolimab in advanced cancers. The library was obtained by the immunoSEQ multiplex PCR assay. TCRdb stores this immuneACCESS table with in-frame sequences only. Part of the clones is absent; in the studies checked, under half of the shortfall reflects unresolved V genes, and no reason is known for the rest. In all, the sample holds some 25,000 clones, and roughly 83% of those were seen once. 33% of the sample is held by the ten biggest clonotypes. The sequences come from CD4+ or CD8+ T cells sorted from blood, collected in a trial of the OX40 agonist ivuxolimab. The receptor set was obtained from an adult with an advanced solid tumor such as melanoma, head and neck, liver or kidney cancer.

This chain links TRBV6-5 with TRBJ1-1; D remains ambiguous. The CDR3 consists of 15 residues. CDR1 is MNHEY, CDR2 SVGAGI, per germline. Trimming cost V 8 bases and J 0 bases, with 16 bases left between them. The CDR3 sequence is CASGPVYPLNTEAFF. Here the CDR3 DNA reads TGTGCCAGCGGCCCGGTGTACCCTTTGAACACTGAAGCTTTCTTT.

The chain couples TRBV6-1 to TRBJ1-2, with D unresolved. The length of the CDR3 is 13 residues. Trimming removed 2 bases from V and 4 bases from J, with 8 bases in between. Per the germline V gene, CDR1 is MNHNS and CDR2 is SASEGT. The CDR3: CASSEPLFYGYTF. The CDR3, as DNA: TGTGCCAGCAGTGAACCCCTCTTCTATGGCTACACCTTC.

V gene TRBV6-1 combines with J gene TRBJ2-1; TRBD1 is a possible D gene (6 bases). The CDR3 totals 13 residues. Trimming left V 6 bases short and J 3 bases short, with 9 bases between. CDR1 is MNHNS and CDR2 is SASEGT in the germline V gene. CDR3 residues: CASRTGFYNEQFF. The DNA for the CDR3 is TGTGCCAGCAGAACAGGGTTCTACAATGAGCAGTTCTTC.

The rearrangement joins TRBV5-1 to TRBJ1-2; D remains unclear. Germline CDR1 reads SGHRS; CDR2 reads YFSETQ. This CDR3 has 13 residues. Trimming removed 0 bases at V and 4 bases at J, with 7 bases between. CDR3 residues: CASSLVTSYGYTF. CDR3 bases: TGCGCCAGCAGCTTGGTGACGAGCTATGGCTACACCTTC. Using reference TRBV5-1 and TRBJ1-2 for the parts outside the CDR3, the full variable domain is KAGVTQTPRYLIKTRGQQVTLSCSPISGHRSVSWYQQTPGQGLQFLFEYFSETQRNKGNFPGRFSGRQFSNSRSEMNVSTLELGDSALYLCASSLVTSYGYTFGSGTRLTVV.

The chain joins TRBV15 to TRBJ2-5; D uncertain. Germline loops: CDR1 LNHNV, CDR2 YYDKDF (reference sequence). V gave up 1 base and J gave up 2 bases, with 11 bases separating them. The CDR3 contains 15 residues. Written as DNA, the CDR3 is TGTGCCACCAGCAGAGGAGGCGGAACTCAAGAGACCCAGTACTTC. Protein product: CATSRGGGTQETQYF.

This sequence joins TRBV6-6 and TRBJ1-5; no definite D call. Germline values: CDR1 MNHNY, CDR2 SVGAGI (reference sequence). V lost 7 bases and J 4 bases, leaving 14 bases between the germline ends. The CDR3 spans 14 residues. The CDR3 reads CASTPGRDNQPQHF. Here the CDR3 DNA reads TGTGCCAGCACCCCGGGGAGGGATAATCAGCCCCAGCATTTT.

V is TRBV5-4 and J is TRBJ1-4; no clear D gene. Trimming took off 2 bases at V and 7 bases at J, with 15 bases between the two ends. This CDR3 has 15 amino acids. Germline CDR1 SGHNT, CDR2 YYREEE (reference sequence). Here the CDR3 DNA reads TGTGCCAGCAGCTTAACTAGGGATATGGGTGAAAAACTGTTTTTT. The encoded protein is CASSLTRDMGEKLFF.

The genes are TRBV6-6 and TRBJ1-2; 7 positions match TRBD1. The CDR3 length is 14 residues. The trim removed 4 bases at V and 6 bases at J, leaving 8 bases unmatched. Germline-derived CDR1 and CDR2 are MNHNY and SVGAGI (reference sequence). The CDR3 DNA is TGTGCCAGCAGTTTGGGCAGGGGGGAGAATGGCTACACCTTC. It is translated as CASSLGRGENGYTF.